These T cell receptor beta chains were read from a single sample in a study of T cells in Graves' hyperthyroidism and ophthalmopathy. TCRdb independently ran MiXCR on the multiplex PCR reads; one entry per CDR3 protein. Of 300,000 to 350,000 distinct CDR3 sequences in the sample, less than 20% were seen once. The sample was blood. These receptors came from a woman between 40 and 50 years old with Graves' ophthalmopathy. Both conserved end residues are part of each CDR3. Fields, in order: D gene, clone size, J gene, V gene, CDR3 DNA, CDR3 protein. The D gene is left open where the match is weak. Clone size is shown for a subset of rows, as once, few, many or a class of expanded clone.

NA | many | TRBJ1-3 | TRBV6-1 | TGTGCCAGCAGCCCGGGGGGCTACTCTGGAAACACCATATATTTT | CASSPGGYSGNTIYF
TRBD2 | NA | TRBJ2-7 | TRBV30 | TGTGCCATCAGTGAGTCGGGGGGAGGGCGCGAGCAGTACTTC | CAISESGGGREQYF
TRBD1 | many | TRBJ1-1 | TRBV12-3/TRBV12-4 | TGTGCCAGCAGTTTAAAGACAGGGGGTTACGACGGCACTGAAGCTTTCTTT | CASSLKTGGYDGTEAFF
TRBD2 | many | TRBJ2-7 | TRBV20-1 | TGCAGTGCCCTGGGAGGGGCTAAACCATCCTACGAGCAGTACTTC | CSALGGAKPSYEQYF
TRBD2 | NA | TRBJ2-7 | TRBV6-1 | TGTGCCAGCAGGGGAGCGGGAGGGCCAATCTACGAGCAGTACTTC | CASRGAGGPIYEQYF
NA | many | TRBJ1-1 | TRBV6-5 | TGTGCCAGCAGTTACTCGACAGGGAACACTGAAGCTTTCTTT | CASSYSTGNTEAFF
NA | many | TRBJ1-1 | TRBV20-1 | TGCAGTGCTAGAGATCCCGCGTCGGGGGCGGCCTCGAACACTGAAGCTTTCTTT | CSARDPASGAASNTEAFF
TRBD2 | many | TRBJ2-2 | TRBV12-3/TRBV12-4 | TGTGCCAGCAGTTTAGTGGCGGGAGCCCCCGGGGAGCTGTTTTTT | CASSLVAGAPGELFF
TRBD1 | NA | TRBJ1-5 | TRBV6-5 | TGTGCCAGCAGTTTAGGGACAGAGCAGCCCCAGCATTTT | CASSLGTEQPQHF
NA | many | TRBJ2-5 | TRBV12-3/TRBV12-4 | TGTGCCAGCAGTCTCCACAGGTTACAAGAGACCCAGTACTTC | CASSLHRLQETQYF
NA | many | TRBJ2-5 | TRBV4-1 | TGCGCCAGCAGCGGGGGGCAGGGCTCTACGTCTAGGACCCAGTACTTC | CASSGGQGSTSRTQYF
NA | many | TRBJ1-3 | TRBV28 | TGTGCCAGCAGTTTCGGGAGAAACACCATATATTTT | CASSFGRNTIYF
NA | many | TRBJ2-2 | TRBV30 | TGTGCCTGGAGTCAGGGTTTCACCGGGGAGCTGTTTTTT | CAWSQGFTGELFF
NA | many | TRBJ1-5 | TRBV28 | TGTGCCAGCAGTTTCCTTGCGGGACTCAACTATCAGCCCCAGCATTTT | CASSFLAGLNYQPQHF
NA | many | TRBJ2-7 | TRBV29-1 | TGCAGCGTATACGACACTATCAACGAGCAGTACTTC | CSVYDTINEQYF
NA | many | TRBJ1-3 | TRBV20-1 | TGCAGTGCCCGCCTCCCGACAGGACGAGGAGGAAACACCATATATTTT | CSARLPTGRGGNTIYF
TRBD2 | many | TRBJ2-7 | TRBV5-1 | TGCGCCAGCAGCTCCTCGAAACTCTCTAGCGGGAGGGCCCCCTACGAGCAGTACTTC | CASSSSKLSSGRAPYEQYF
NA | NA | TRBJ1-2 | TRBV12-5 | TGTGCTAGTGGTTTGTTCGGGGCAGGGTATGGCTACACCTTC | CASGLFGAGYGYTF
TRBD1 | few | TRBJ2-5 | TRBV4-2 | TGTGCCAGCAGCCAAGAGGGACAGGGGGCGGGAGCCCAGTACTTC | CASSQEGQGAGAQYF
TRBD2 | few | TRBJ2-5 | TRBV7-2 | TGTGCCAGCAGCAGTTCTAGCGGAGGGGAGACCCAGTACTTC | CASSSSSGGETQYF
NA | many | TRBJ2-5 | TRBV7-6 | TGTGCCAGCAGCTTAGACTTCTCCCCCATGACCCAGTACTTC | CASSLDFSPMTQYF
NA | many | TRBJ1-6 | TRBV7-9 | TGTGCCAGCAGCGAAATAGGACCCCTCCACTTT | CASSEIGPLHF
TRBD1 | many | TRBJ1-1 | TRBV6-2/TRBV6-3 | TGTGCCAGCACCCCAGGGGGCCACACTGAAGCTTTCTTT | CASTPGGHTEAFF
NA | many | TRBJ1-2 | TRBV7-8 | TGTGCCAGCAGCTTAGCGCGACAGGTGGTTTATGGCTACACCTTC | CASSLARQVVYGYTF
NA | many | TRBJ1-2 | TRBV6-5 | TGTGCCAGCAGTTACTCGACACTTACAGGTCACGACTATGGCTACACCTTC | CASSYSTLTGHDYGYTF
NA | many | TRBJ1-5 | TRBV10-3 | TGTGCCATCAGTGAACAGGGACAGCCCCAGCATTTT | CAISEQGQPQHF
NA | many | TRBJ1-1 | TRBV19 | TGTGCCAGTAGTATAGATCCCGCGGCAGTCAACACTGAAGCTTTCTTT | CASSIDPAAVNTEAFF
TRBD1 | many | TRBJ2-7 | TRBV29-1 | TGCAGCGTTTCTACAGGGGGCGTCTACGAGCAGTACTTC | CSVSTGGVYEQYF
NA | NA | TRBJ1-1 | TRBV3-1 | TGTGCCAGCAGCCAAGAGGGACGGCGGAACACTGAAGCTTTCTTT | CASSQEGRRNTEAFF
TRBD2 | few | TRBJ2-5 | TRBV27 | TGTGCCAGCAGTTCCCGACTAGCGGGAGGTACACGGAGGGGACAAGAGACCCAGTACTTC | CASSSRLAGGTRRGQETQYF
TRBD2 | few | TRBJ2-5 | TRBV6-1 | TGTGCCAGTGGGACTAGCGGGGGCCAAGAGACCCAGTACTTC | CASGTSGGQETQYF
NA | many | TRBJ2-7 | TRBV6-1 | TGTGCCAGCAGTGTAGGACGGTACGAGCAGTACTTC | CASSVGRYEQYF
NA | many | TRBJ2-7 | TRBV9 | TGTGCCAGCAGCGTAGATGTGAGCTCCTACGAGCAGTACTTC | CASSVDVSSYEQYF
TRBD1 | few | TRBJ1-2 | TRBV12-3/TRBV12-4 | TGTGCCAGCAGCCGTCAGGGGGCGGGCTACACCTTC | CASSRQGAGYTF
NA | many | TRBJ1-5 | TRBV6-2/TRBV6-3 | TGTGCCAGCAGTCGCCGGGACGATCAGCCCCAGCATTTT | CASSRRDDQPQHF
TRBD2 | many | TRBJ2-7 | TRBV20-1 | TGCAGTGCTAGAGAACGTACTAGCGGGAGGATGGACGAGCAGTACTTC | CSARERTSGRMDEQYF
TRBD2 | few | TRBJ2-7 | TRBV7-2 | TGTGCCAGCAGCTTAGTGGCGGGGGGGAAGTACTTC | CASSLVAGGKYF
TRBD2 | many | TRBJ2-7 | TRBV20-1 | TGCAGTGCTAGACCGACTAGCGGGAGCAACGAGCAGTACTTC | CSARPTSGSNEQYF
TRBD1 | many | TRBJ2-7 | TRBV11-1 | TGTGCCAGCAGCCTTTCGGGACAGGGGATCGATGCAGACTACGAGCAGTACTTC | CASSLSGQGIDADYEQYF
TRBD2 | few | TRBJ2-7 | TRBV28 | TGTGCCAGCAGTCCCGAGACCGGGGGGTTGAAGGTTAAGTTGGAGCAGTACTTC | CASSPETGGLKVKLEQYF
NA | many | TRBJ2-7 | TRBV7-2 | TGTGCCAGCAGCTTAATTGGTGTACAGACCTACGAGCAGTACTTC | CASSLIGVQTYEQYF
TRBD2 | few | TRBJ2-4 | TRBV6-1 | TGTGCCAGCAGGGGAGCGGGAGGGCCGGCCAAAAACATTCAGTACTTC | CASRGAGGPAKNIQYF
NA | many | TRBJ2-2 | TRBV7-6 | TGTGCCAGCAGCTTAAGCGCAGGACGGGGGACCGGGGAGCTGTTTTTT | CASSLSAGRGTGELFF
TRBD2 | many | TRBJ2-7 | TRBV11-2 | TGTGCCAGCAGCTTAGTAGGTTTTTCGGTAGCGGGAGCCAGAGAGCAGTACTTC | CASSLVGFSVAGAREQYF
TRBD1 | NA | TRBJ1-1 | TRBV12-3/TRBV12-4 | TGTGCCAGCACGACAGGGGGAACTGAAGCTTACTTT | CASTTGGTEAYF
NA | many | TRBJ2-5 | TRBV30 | TGTGCCTGGAGTGTAATTGGAGAGACCCAGTACTTC | CAWSVIGETQYF
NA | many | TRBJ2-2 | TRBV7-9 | TGTGCCAGCAGCAACCTGGACGGTTACACCGGGGAGCTGTTTTTT | CASSNLDGYTGELFF
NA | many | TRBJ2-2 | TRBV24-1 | TGTGCCACCAGCTCGCAGGGGACGGCCCCCGGGGAGCTGTTTTTT | CATSSQGTAPGELFF
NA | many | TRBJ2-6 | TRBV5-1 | TGCGCCAGCAGCTTGTATTCCCAAGACTCTGGGGCCAACGTCCTGACTTTC | CASSLYSQDSGANVLTF
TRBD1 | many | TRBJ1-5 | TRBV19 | TGTGCCAGTAAGAAGGGACAGCCCATGGGCCCCCAGCATTTT | CASKKGQPMGPQHF
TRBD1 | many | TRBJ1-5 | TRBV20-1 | TGCAGTGCTAGATTGGGACAGGGCCAGCCCCAGCATTTT | CSARLGQGQPQHF
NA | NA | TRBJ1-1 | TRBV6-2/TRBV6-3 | TGTGCCAGCAGTTACTCCCCTAGTCACACTGAAGCTTTCTTT | CASSYSPSHTEAFF
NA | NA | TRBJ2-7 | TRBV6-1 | TGTGCCAGCAGTGTCCAAATGATCTTGGAGCAGTACTTC | CASSVQMILEQYF
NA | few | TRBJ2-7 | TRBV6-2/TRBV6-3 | TGTGCCAGCAGTTCCGACCCGGCGGGAAAGGCCGAGCAGTACTTC | CASSSDPAGKAEQYF
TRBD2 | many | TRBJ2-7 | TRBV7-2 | TGTGCCAGCAGCTTCCAGGGCGGGAGGGTTGAGCAGTACTTC | CASSFQGGRVEQYF
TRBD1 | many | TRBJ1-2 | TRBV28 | TGTGCCACGGTCAGACAGGGACGGAGCTATGGCTACACCTTC | CATVRQGRSYGYTF
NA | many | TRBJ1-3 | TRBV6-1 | TGTGCCAGTACGGGGAGTAGAAACACCATATATTTT | CASTGSRNTIYF
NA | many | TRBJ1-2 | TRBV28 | TGTGCCAGCAGTCCACAGGGCACTAACTATGGCTACACCTTC | CASSPQGTNYGYTF
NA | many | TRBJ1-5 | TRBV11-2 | TGTGCCAGCAGCTTACGTACAGGGATTGGCAATCAGCCCCAGCATTTT | CASSLRTGIGNQPQHF